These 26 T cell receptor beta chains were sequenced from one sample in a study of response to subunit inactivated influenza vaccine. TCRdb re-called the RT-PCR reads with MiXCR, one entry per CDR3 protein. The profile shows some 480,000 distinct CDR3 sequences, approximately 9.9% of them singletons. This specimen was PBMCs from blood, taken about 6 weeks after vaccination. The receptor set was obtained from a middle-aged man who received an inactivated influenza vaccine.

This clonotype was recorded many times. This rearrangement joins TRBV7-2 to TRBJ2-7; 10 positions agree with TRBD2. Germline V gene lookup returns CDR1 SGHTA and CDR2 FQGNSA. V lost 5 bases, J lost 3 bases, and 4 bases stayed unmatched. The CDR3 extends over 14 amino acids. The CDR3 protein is CASSRSGGVYEQYF. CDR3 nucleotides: TGTGCCAGCAGCCGAAGCGGGGGGGTCTACGAGCAGTACTTC.

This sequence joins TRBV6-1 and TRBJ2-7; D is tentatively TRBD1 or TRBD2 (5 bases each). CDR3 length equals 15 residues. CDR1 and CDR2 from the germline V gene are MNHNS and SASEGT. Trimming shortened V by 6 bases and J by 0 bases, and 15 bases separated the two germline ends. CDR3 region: CASRRDPSISYEQYF. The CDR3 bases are TGTGCCAGCAGAAGGGACCCTTCTATCTCCTACGAGCAGTACTTC.

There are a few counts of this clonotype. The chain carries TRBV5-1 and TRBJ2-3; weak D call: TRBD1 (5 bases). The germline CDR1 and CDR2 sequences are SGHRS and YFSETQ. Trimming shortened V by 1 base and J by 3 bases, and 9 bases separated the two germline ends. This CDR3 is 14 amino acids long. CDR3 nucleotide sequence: TGCGCCAGCAGCTTGAGGGGCAGGACAGATACGCAGTATTTT. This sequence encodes CASSLRGRTDTQYF.

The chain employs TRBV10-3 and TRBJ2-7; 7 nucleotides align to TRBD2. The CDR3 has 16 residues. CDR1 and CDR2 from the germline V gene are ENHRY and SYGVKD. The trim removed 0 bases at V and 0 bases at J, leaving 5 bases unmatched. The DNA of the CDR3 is TGTGCCATCAGTGAGTCTGGTAGCGGGTACTCCTACGAGCAGTACTTC. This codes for CAISESGSGYSYEQYF.

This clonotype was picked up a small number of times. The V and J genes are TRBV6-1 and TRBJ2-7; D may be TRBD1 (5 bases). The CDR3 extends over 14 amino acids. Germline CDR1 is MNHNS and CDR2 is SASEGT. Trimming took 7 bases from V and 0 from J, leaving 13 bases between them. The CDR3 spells CASTGRAYSYEQYF. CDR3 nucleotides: TGTGCCAGCACTGGCAGGGCATACTCCTACGAGCAGTACTTC.

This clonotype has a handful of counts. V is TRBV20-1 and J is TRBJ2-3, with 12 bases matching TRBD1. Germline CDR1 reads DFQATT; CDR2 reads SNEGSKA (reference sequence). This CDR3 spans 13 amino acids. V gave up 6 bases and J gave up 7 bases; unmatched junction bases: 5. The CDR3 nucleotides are TGCAGTGCCCAGGGACAGGGGGCTAATACGCAGTATTTT. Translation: CSAQGQGANTQYF.

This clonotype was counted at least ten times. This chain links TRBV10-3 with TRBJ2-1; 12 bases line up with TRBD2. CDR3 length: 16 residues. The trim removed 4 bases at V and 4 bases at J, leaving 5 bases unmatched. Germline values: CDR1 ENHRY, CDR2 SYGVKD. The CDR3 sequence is CAISGRTSGKYNEQFF. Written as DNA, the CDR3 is TGTGCCATCAGTGGCCGGACTAGCGGGAAGTACAATGAGCAGTTCTTC.

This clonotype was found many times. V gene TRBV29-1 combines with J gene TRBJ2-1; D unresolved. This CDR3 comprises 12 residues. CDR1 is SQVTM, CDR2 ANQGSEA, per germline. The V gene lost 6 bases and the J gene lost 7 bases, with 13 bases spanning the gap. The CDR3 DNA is TGCAGCGTCCCCGCCCCCACAAATGAGCAGTTCTTC. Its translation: CSVPAPTNEQFF.

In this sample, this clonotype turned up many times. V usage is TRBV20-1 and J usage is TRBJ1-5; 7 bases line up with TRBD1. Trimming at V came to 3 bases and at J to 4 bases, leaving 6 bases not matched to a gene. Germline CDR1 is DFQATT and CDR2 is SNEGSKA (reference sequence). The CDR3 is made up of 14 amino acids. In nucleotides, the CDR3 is TGCAGTGCTAGGGTACAGGGGCTTAATCAGCCCCAGCATTTT. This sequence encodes CSARVQGLNQPQHF.

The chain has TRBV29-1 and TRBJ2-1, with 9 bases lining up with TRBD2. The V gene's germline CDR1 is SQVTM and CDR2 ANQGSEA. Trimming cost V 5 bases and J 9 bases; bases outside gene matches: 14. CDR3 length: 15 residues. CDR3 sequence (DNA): TGCAGCGTTAGGCGGGGGGGCCGCGGGGGTGGTGAGCAGTTCTTC. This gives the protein CSVRRGGRGGGEQFF.

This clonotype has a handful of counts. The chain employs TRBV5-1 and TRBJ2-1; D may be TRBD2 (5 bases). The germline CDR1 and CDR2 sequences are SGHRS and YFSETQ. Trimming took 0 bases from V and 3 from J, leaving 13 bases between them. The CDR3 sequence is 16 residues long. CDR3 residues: CASSLVARGLYNEQFF. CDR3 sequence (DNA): TGCGCCAGCAGCTTGGTCGCTCGAGGGCTCTACAATGAGCAGTTCTTC.

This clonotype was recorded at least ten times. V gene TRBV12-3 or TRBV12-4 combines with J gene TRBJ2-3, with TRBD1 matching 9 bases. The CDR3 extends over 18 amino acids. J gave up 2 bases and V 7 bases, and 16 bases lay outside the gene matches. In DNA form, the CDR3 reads TGTGCCAGCACCACAGGGGGCTTTTCCCTTTCTTCCACAGATACGCAGTATTTT. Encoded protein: CASTTGGFSLSSTDTQYF.

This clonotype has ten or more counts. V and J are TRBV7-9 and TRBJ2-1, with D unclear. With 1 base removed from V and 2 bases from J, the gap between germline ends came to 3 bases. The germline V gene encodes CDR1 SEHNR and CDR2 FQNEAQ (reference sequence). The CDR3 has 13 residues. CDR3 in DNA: TGTGCCAGCAGCTTAGTTACCTACAATGAGCAGTTCTTC. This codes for CASSLVTYNEQFF.

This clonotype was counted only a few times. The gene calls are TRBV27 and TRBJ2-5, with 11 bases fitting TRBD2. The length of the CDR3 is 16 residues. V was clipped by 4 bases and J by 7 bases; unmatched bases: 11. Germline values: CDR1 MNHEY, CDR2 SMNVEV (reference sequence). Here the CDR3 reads CASSSPGLAGRGTQYF. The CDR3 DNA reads TGTGCCAGCAGTTCCCCCGGACTAGCGGGCCGCGGGACCCAGTACTTC.

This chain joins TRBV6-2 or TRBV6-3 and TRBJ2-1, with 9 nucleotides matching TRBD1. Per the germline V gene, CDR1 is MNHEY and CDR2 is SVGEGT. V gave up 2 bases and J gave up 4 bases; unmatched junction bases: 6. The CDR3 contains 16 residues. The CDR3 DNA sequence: TGTGCCAGCAGTTACCTCCGGGACAGGGTGTACAATGAGCAGTTCTTC. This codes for CASSYLRDRVYNEQFF.

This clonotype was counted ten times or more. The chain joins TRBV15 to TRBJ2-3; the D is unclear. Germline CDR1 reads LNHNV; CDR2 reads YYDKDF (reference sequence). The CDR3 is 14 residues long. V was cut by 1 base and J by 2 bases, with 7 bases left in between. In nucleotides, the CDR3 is TGTGCCACCAGCAGAGGCCTCCACACAGATACGCAGTATTTT. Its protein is CATSRGLHTDTQYF.

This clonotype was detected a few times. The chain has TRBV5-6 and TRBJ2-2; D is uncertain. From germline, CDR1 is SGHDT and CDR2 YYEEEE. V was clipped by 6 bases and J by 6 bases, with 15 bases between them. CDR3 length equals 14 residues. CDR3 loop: CASNHDRRSGELFF. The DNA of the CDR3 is TGTGCCAGCAACCATGATCGCAGGTCCGGGGAGCTGTTTTTT.

The CDR3 DNA sequence: TGCGCCAGCAGCCAAGGGTCAGCCTATGGCTACACCTTC. Its translation: CASSQGSAYGYTF. The chain couples TRBV4-1 to TRBJ1-2; D ambiguous. Germline V CDR1 and CDR2: MGHRA, YSYEKL. The V and J ends lost 1 base and 4 bases respectively, with 7 bases between them. The CDR3 extends over 13 amino acids.

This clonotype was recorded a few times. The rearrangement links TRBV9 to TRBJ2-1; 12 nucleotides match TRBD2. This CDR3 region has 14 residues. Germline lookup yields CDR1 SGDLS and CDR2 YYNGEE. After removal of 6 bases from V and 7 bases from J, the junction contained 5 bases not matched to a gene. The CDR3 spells CASTRLAGVNEQFF. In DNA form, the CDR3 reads TGTGCCAGCACCCGACTAGCGGGAGTTAATGAGCAGTTCTTC.

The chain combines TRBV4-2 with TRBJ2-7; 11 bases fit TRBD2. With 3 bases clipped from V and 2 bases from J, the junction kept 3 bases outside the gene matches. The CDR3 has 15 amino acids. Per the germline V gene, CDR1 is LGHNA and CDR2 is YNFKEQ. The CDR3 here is CASSQGSGRAYEQYF. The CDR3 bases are TGTGCCAGCAGCCAGGGTAGCGGGAGGGCCTACGAGCAGTACTTC.

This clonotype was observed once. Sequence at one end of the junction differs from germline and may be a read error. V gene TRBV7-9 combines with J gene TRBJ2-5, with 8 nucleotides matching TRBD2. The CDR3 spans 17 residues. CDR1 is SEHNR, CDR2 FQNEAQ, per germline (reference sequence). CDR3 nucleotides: TGTGCCATCAGCTTACGAACCGGGACTAGAATCCAAGAGACCCAGTACTTC. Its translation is CAISLRTGTRIQETQYF.

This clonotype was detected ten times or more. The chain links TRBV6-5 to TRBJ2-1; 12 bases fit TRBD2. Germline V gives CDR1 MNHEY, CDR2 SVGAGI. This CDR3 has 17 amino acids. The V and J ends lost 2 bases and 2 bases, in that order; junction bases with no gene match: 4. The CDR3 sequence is CASSYGSSGGAYNEQFF. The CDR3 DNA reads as TGTGCCAGCAGTTACGGGTCTAGCGGGGGGGCCTACAATGAGCAGTTCTTC.

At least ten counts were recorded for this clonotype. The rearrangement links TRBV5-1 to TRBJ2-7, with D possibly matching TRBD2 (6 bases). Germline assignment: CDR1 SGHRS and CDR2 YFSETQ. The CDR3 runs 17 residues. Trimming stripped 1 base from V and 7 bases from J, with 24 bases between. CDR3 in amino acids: CASSLQPRDSLSREQYF. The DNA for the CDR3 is TGCGCCAGCAGCTTGCAGCCTCGGGACTCGCTTTCGCGTGAGCAGTACTTC.

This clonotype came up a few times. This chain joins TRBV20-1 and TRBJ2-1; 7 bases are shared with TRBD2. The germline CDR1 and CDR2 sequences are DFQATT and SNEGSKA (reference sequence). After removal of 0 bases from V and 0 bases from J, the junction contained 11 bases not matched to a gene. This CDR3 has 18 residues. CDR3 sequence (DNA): TGCAGTGCTAGAGATCCTAGCGGCGTTACCCACTCCTACAATGAGCAGTTCTTC. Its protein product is CSARDPSGVTHSYNEQFF.

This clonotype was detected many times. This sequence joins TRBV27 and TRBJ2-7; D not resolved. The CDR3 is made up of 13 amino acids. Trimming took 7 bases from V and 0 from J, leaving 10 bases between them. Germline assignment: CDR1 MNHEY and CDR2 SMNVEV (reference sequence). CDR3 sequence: CASKRRSSYEQYF. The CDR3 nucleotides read TGTGCCAGCAAGCGCAGGTCCTCCTACGAGCAGTACTTC.

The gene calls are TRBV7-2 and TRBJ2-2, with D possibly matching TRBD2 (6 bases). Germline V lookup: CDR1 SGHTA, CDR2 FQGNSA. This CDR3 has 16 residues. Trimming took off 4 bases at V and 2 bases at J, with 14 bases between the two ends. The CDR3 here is CASSSVGGINTGELFF. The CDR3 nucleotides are TGTGCCAGCAGCTCCGTGGGGGGAATCAACACCGGGGAGCTGTTTTTT.